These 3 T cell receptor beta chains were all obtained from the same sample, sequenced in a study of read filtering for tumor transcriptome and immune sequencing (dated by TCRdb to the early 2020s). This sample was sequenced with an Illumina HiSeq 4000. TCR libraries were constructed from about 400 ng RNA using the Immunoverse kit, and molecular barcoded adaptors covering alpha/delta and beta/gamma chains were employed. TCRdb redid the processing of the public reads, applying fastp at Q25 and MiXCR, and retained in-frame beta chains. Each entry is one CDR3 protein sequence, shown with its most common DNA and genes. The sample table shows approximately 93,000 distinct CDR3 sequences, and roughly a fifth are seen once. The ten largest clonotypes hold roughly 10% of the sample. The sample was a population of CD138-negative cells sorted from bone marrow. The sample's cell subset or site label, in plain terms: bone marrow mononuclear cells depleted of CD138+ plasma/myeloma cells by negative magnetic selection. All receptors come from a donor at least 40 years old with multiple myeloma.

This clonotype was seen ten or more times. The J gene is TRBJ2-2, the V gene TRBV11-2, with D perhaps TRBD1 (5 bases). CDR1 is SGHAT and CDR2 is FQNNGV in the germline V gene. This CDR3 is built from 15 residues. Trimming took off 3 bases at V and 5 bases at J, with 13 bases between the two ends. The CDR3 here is CASSFAGAETGELFF. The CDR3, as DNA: TGTGCCAGCAGCTTTGCTGGGGCCGAGACCGGGGAGCTGTTTTTT.

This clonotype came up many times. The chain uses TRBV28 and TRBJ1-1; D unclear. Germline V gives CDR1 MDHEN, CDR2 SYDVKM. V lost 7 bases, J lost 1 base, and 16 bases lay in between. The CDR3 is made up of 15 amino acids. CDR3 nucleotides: TGTGCCAGCACCCCAGGTGGGATGACGAACACTGAAGCTTTCTTT. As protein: CASTPGGMTNTEAFF.

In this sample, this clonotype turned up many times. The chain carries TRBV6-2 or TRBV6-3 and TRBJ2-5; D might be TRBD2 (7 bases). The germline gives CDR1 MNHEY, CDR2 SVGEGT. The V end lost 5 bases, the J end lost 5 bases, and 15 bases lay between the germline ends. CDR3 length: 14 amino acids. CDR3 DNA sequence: TGTGCCAGCAGTCTTCGGGGGGCCAGGGAGACCCAGTACTTC. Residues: CASSLRGARETQYF.